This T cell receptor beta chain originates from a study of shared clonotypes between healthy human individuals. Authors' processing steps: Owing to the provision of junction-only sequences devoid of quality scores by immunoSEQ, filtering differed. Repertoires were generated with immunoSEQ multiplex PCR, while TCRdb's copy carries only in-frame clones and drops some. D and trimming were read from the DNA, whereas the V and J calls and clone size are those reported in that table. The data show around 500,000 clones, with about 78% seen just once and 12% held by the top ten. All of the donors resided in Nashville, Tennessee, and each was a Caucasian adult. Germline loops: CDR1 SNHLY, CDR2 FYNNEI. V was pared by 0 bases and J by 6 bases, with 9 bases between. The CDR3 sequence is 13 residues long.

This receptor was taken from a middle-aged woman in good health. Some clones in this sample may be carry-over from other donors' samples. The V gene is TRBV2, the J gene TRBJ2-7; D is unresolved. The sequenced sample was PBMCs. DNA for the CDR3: TGTGCCAGCAGTGAAGCGCTTTCTCTCGAGCAGTACTTC. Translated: CASSEALSLEQYF.